This T cell receptor (beta chain) was captured by sequencing in a study of cytomegalovirus exposure and HLA in healthy donors. This clone came up once. 60 Vbeta and 13 Jbeta primers were used in PCR. Profiling relied on immunoSEQ multiplex PCR, and the TCRdb table lists in-frame clones only, not all of them. Of 70,000 to 95,000 clones in the sample, roughly 58% were seen once. Unrecorded immune exposure was likely among donors, who were nominally healthy when sampled. Trimming shortened V by 6 bases and J by 4 bases, and 13 bases separated the two germline ends. Germline CDR1 SGHTA, CDR2 FQGNSA. The CDR3 has 13 residues.

The sample was PBMCs. This TCR came from a woman aged 25 to 39 in good health and CMV-seropositive. The J gene is TRBJ2-7, the V gene TRBV7-2; possible D gene TRBD2, 6 bases. CDR3 nucleotides: TGTGCCAGCAGTTCACGGGGGAGTTACGAGCAGTACTTC. Translating it yields CASSSRGSYEQYF. Supplemented by reference TRBV7-2 and TRBJ2-7, the full variable domain reads GAGVSQSPSNKVTEKGKDVELRCDPISGHTALYWYRQSLGQGLEFLIYFQGNSAPDKSGLPSDRFSAERTGGSVSTLTIQRTQQEDSAVYLCASSSRGSYEQYFGPGTRLTVT.